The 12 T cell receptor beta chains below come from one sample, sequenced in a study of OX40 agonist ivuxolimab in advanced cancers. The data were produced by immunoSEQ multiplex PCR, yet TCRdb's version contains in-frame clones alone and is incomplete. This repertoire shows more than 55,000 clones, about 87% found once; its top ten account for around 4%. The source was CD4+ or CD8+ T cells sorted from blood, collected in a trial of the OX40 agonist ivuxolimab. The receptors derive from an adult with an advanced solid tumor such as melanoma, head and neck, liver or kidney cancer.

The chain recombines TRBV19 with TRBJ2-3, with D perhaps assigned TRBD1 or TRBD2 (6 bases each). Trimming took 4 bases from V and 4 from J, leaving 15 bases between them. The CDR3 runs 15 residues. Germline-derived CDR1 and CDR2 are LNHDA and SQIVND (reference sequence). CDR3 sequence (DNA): TGTGCCAGTAGTAGAGACAGGAGGGGGTCAGATACGCAGTATTTT. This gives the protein CASSRDRRGSDTQYF.

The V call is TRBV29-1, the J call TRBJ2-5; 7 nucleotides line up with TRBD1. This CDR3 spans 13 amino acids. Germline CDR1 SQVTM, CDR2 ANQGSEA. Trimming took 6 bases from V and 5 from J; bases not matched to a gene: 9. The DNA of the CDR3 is TGCAGCGTGGAAATAGGGGGCGCGGAGACCCAGTACTTC. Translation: CSVEIGGAETQYF.

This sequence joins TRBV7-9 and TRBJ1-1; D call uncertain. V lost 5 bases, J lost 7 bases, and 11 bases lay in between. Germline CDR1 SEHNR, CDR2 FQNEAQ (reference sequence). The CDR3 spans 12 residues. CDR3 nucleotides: TGTGCCAGCAGCGCCCGTCGGGATGAAGCTTTCTTT. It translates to CASSARRDEAFF. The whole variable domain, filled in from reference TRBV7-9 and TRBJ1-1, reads DTGVSQNPRHKITKRGQNVTFRCDPISEHNRLYWYRQTLGQGPEFLTYFQNEAQLEKSRLLSDRFSAERPKGSFSTLEIQRTEQGDSAMYLCASSARRDEAFFGQGTRLTVV.

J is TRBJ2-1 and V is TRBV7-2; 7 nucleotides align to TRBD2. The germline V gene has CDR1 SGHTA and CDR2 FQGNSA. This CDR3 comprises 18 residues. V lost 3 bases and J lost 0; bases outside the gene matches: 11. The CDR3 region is CASSFGFGKRGSYNEQFF. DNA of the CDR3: TGTGCCAGCAGCTTTGGGTTCGGGAAGCGGGGCTCCTACAATGAGCAGTTCTTC.

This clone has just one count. The CDR3 loop is CASSQTGNTEAFF. As DNA, the CDR3 is TGTGCCAGCAGCCAAACAGGGAACACTGAAGCTTTCTTT. The chain uses TRBV14 and TRBJ1-1, with a tentative D call TRBD1 (5 bases). V lost 2 bases and J 1 base, leaving 5 bases between the germline ends. Per the germline V gene, CDR1 is SGHDN and CDR2 is FVKESK. The CDR3 loop spans 13 amino acids.

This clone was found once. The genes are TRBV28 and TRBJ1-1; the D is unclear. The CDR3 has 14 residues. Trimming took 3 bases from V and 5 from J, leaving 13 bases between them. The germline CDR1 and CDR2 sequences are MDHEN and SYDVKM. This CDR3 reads CASSLGSPRTEAFF. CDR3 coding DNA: TGTGCCAGCAGTTTGGGTTCCCCGAGGACTGAAGCTTTCTTT.

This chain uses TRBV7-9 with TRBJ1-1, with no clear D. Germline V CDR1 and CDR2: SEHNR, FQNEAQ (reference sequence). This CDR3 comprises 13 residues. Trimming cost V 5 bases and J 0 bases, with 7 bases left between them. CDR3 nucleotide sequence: TGTGCCAGCAGCCCGGCAGTGAACACTGAAGCTTTCTTT. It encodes CASSPAVNTEAFF. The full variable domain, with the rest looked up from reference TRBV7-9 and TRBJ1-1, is DTGVSQNPRHKITKRGQNVTFRCDPISEHNRLYWYRQTLGQGPEFLTYFQNEAQLEKSRLLSDRFSAERPKGSFSTLEIQRTEQGDSAMYLCASSPAVNTEAFFGQGTRLTVV.

CDR3 loop: CASSLTETEKLFF. The CDR3 coding sequence is TGTGCCAGCAGTTTAACGGAAACTGAAAAACTGTTTTTT. This rearrangement joins TRBV6-5 to TRBJ1-4; D uncertain. The CDR3 runs 13 residues. The V and J ends lost 4 bases and 7 bases respectively, with 10 bases between them. CDR1 and CDR2 (germline): MNHEY, SVGAGI.

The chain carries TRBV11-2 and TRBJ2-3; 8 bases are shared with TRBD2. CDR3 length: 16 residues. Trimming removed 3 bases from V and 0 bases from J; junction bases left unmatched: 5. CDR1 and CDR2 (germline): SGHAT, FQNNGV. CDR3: CASSFLAGFSTDTQYF. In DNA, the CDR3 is TGTGCCAGCAGCTTTCTAGCGGGCTTCAGCACAGATACGCAGTATTTT.

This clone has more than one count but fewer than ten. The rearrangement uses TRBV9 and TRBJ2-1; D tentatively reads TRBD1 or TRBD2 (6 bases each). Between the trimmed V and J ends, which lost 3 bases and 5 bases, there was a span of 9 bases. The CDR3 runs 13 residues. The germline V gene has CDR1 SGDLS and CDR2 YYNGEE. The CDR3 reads CASSGRGDNEQFF. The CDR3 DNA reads TGTGCCAGCAGCGGGAGGGGGGACAATGAGCAGTTCTTC.

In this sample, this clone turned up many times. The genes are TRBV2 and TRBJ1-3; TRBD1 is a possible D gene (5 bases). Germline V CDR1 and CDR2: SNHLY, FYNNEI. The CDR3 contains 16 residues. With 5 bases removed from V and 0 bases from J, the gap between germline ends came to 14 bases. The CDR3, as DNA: TGTGCCAGCAGTATGTGGGGGTTTGACTCTGGAAACACCATATATTTT. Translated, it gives CASSMWGFDSGNTIYF.

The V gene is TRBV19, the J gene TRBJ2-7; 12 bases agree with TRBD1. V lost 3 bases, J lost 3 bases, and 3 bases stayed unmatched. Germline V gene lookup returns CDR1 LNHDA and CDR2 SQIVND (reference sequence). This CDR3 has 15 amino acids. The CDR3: CASSIGTGGFYEQYF. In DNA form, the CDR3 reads TGTGCCAGTAGTATCGGGACAGGGGGCTTCTACGAGCAGTACTTC.